A selection of T cell receptor beta chains follows, all from one sample in a study of blood T cell repertoires in COVID-19. Some clones are missing from TCRdb's copy, which holds only in-frame ones; the method was immunoSEQ multiplex PCR. The sample includes 390,000 or so clones, nearly 90% of them seen just once. The sample consisted of peripheral blood. The receptor source for this set is a man aged 18 to 29 with active or convalescent COVID-19. Each CDR3 is given with its conserved first and last residue. The D gene is left open where the match is weak. Only some rows state a clone size, as once, few, many or a class for expanded clones.

abundance	v_gene	d_gene	j_gene	CDR3nt	CDR3aa
-	TRBV5-6	-	TRBJ2-2	TGTGCCAGCAGCTCTTACAGGGCCGGGGAGCTGTTTTTT	CASSSYRAGELFF
-	TRBV3-1/TRBV3-2	-	TRBJ1-4	TGTGCCAGCAGCCAAGTCCGGCTCCCGGGAATGGAAAAACTGTTTTTT	CASSQVRLPGMEKLFF
once	TRBV10-3	-	TRBJ2-2	TGTGCCATCAGCGACCCGACTTCCACCGGGGAGCTGTTTTTT	CAISDPTSTGELFF
-	TRBV9	TRBD2	TRBJ2-7	TGTGCCAGCAGCGTAGAGGCTAGCGGGAGGAGCGAGCAGTACTTC	CASSVEASGRSEQYF
-	TRBV5-6	-	TRBJ1-6	TGTGCCAGCAGCCCAACCTGGGGCCCAAATTCACCCCTCCACTTT	CASSPTWGPNSPLHF
few	TRBV11-3	-	TRBJ2-2	TGTGCCAGCAGCTTAGCGGGGGTCTTAAACACCGGGGAGCTGTTTTTT	CASSLAGVLNTGELFF
-	TRBV2	TRBD1	TRBJ2-3	TGTGCCAGCAGTTCGACAGGGGGCAGAACAGATACGCAGTATTTT	CASSSTGGRTDTQYF
-	TRBV27	TRBD2	TRBJ2-3	TGTGCCAGCAGTTTTTATACGGCTAGCGGGACAGATACGCAGTATTTT	CASSFYTASGTDTQYF
-	TRBV28	TRBD2	TRBJ2-7	TGTGCCAGCAGTTTCCAGCGGGGAAGCTCCTACGAGCAGTACTTC	CASSFQRGSSYEQYF
-	TRBV18	TRBD1	TRBJ2-5	TGTGCCAGCTCCCCGACCGGGACAGGGTTAGAGACCCAGTACTTC	CASSPTGTGLETQYF
few	TRBV11-2	TRBD1	TRBJ1-2	TGTGCCAGCAGGGGGACAGGGGGATATGGCTACACCTTC	CASRGTGGYGYTF
once	TRBV5-5	-	TRBJ1-1	TGTGCCAGCAGCTTATTTGAGGCTCGTTCAACTGAAGCTTTCTTT	CASSLFEARSTEAFF
-	TRBV7-2	TRBD1	TRBJ1-2	TGTGCCAGCAGCCCACAGGGGCGCTCCTATGGCTACACCTTC	CASSPQGRSYGYTF
-	TRBV7-3	-	TRBJ2-2	TGTGCCAGCACCCCGACAGCTAACACCGGGGAGCTGTTTTTT	CASTPTANTGELFF